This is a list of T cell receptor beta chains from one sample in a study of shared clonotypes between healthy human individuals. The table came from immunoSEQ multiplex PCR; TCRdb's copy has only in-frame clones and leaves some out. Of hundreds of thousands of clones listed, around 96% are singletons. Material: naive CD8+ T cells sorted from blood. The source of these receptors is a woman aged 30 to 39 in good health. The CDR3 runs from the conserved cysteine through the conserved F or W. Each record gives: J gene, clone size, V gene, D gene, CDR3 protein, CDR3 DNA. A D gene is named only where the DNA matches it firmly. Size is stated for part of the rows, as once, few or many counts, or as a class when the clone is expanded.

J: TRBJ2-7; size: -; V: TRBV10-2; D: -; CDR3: CASSDRSYEQYF; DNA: TGCGCCAGCAGTGACAGATCCTACGAGCAGTACTTC
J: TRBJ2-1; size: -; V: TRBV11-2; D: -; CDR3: CASSYVLNEQFF; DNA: TGTGCCAGCAGCTATGTACTAAATGAGCAGTTCTTC
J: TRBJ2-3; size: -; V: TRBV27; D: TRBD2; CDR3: CASRRLTSGASSTDTQYF; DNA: TGTGCCAGCAGAAGACTAACTAGCGGGGCTTCTAGCACAGATACGCAGTATTTT
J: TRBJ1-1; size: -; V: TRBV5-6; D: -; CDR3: CASSPMGQGNTEAFF; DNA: TGTGCCAGCAGCCCCATGGGGCAGGGGAACACTGAAGCTTTCTTT
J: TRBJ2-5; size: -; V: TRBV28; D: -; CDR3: CASSLEGETQYF; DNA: TGTGCCAGCAGTTTGGAGGGAGAGACCCAGTACTTC
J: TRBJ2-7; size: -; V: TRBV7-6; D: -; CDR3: CASSPSPGGEQYF; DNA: TGTGCCAGCAGCCCCTCCCCCGGGGGCGAGCAGTACTTC
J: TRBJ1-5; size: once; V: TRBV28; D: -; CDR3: CASSFDGREPQHF; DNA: TGTGCCAGCAGTTTTGATGGTAGGGAGCCCCAGCATTTT
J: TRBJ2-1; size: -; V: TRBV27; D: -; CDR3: CASSGLGEQFF; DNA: TGTGCCAGCAGTGGTTTAGGGGAGCAGTTCTTC
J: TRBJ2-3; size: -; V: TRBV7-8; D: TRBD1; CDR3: CASSLGRDRVTDTQYF; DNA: TGTGCCAGCAGCTTAGGAAGGGACAGGGTAACAGATACGCAGTATTTT
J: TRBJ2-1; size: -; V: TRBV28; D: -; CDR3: CASSSSGRGVHNEQFF; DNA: TGTGCCAGCAGTTCCTCGGGCAGGGGGGTCCACAATGAGCAGTTCTTC
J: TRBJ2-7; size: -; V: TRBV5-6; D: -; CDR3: CASSPTGTDLGEQYF; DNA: TGTGCCAGCAGCCCAACCGGGACGGATTTAGGAGAGCAGTACTTC
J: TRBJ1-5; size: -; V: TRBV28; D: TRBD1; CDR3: CASSLWVQGYQPQHF; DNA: TGTGCCAGCAGTTTATGGGTACAGGGGTATCAGCCCCAGCATTTT
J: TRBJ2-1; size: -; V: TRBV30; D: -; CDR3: CAWTLWTSPYNEQFF; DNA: TGTGCCTGGACGCTCTGGACGTCTCCCTACAATGAGCAGTTCTTC
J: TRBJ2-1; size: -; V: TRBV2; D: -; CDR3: CASSEGPVLTGASGEYNEQFF; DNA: TGTGCCAGCAGTGAAGGGCCCGTTCTCACGGGGGCTAGCGGAGAGTACAATGAGCAGTTCTTC
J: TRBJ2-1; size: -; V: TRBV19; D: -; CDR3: CASSITGASYNEQFF; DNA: TGTGCCAGTAGTATTACGGGAGCCTCTTACAATGAGCAGTTCTTC
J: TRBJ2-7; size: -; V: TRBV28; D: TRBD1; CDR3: CASSGRTGVWEQYF; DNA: TGTGCCAGCAGTGGCCGTACAGGGGTGTGGGAGCAGTACTTC
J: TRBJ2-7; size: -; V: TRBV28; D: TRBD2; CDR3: CASSFGTSGVYEQYF; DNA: TGTGCCAGCAGTTTCGGAACTAGCGGAGTTTACGAGCAGTACTTC
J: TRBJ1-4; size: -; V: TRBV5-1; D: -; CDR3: CASSLGDQGRLGPNEKLFF; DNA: TGCGCCAGCAGCTTGGGTGACCAGGGGCGGTTGGGTCCTAATGAAAAACTGTTTTTT
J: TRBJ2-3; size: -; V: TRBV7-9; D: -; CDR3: CASSLRPLITDTQYF; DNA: TGTGCCAGCAGCTTACGGCCCCTGATCACAGATACGCAGTATTTT
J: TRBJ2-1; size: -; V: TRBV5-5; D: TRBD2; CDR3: CASSLGLAGGLEQFF; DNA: TGTGCCAGCAGCCTAGGACTAGCGGGAGGACTTGAGCAGTTCTTC
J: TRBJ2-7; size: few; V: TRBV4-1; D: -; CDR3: CASSQVGAYEQYF; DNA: TGCGCCAGCAGCCAAGTTGGGGCCTACGAGCAGTACTTC
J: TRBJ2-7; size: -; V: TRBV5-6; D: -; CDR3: CASSSYTYEQYF; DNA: TGTGCCAGCAGCTCATACACCTACGAGCAGTACTTC
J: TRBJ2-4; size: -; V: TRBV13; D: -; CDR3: CASSFEPTGGNIQYF; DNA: TGTGCCAGCAGCTTTGAGCCAACTGGTGGAAACATTCAGTACTTC
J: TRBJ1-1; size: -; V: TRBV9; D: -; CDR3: CASSPFDTQAFF; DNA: TGTGCCAGCAGCCCCTTCGATACTCAAGCTTTCTTT
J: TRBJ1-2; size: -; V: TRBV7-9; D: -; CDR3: CASSPRVGDGYTF; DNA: TGTGCCAGCAGCCCTCGGGTGGGTGATGGCTACACCTTC
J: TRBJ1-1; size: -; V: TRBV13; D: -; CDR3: CASSLGSLNTEAFF; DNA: TGTGCCAGCAGCTTAGGCAGCTTGAACACTGAAGCTTTCTTT
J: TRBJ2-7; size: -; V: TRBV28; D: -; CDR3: CASSDREVSYEQYF; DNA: TGTGCCAGCAGTGACAGGGAGGTCTCCTACGAGCAGTACTTC
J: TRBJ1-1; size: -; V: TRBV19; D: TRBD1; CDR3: CASSIDLGTGVNEAFF; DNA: TGTGCCAGTAGTATAGATCTTGGGACAGGGGTTAATGAAGCTTTCTTT
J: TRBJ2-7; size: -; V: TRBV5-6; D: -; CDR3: CASSQGTATYEQYF; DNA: TGTGCCAGCAGCCAGGGGACCGCCACCTACGAGCAGTACTTC
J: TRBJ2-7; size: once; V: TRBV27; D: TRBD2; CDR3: CASSLFRDGTSLHEQYF; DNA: TGTGCCAGCAGTTTATTTCGCGACGGGACTAGTCTACACGAGCAGTACTTC
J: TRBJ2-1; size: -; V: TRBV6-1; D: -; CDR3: CASSDEGGLYNEQFF; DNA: TGTGCCAGCAGTGACGAGGGGGGCCTTTACAATGAGCAGTTCTTC
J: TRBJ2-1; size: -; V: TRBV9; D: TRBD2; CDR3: CASSVLLAGHNEQFF; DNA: TGTGCCAGCAGCGTATTACTAGCGGGACACAATGAGCAGTTCTTC
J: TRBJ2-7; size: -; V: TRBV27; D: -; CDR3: CASSPSTGTRTYEQYF; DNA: TGTGCCAGCAGTCCCTCCACCGGGACAAGAACCTACGAGCAGTACTTC
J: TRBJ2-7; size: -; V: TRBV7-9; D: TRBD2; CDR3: CASSPGTSGRISYEQYF; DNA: TGTGCCAGCAGCCCCGGGACTAGCGGGAGGATTTCCTACGAGCAGTACTTC
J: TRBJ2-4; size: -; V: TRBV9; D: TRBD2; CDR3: CASSTRAGGPDIQYF; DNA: TGTGCCAGCAGCACTCGAGCGGGAGGGCCCGACATTCAGTACTTC
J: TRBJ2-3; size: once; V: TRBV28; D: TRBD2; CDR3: CASSVQPLSGRGYTDTQYF; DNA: TGTGCCAGCAGTGTACAGCCCCTGAGCGGGAGGGGATACACAGATACGCAGTATTTT
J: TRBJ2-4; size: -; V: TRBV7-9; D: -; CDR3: CAVYEGAHIQYF; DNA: TGTGCCGTATACGAGGGAGCCCACATTCAGTACTTC
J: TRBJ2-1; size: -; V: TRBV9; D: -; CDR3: CASSVGTGYNEQFF; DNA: TGTGCCAGCAGCGTAGGGACGGGCTACAATGAGCAGTTCTTC